This T cell receptor (beta chain) was recovered during a study of T-cell memory formation after mild COVID-19. Notes on the study in general: Some SARS-CoV-2-responding clones were already detected in memory before infection.

V lost 3 bases to trimming and J lost 3 bases, with 8 bases between them. This CDR3 is built from 13 residues. TCRdb recomputed calls from the 5' RACE reads with MiXCR, one row per CDR3 protein. The data show fewer than 550,000 distinct CDR3 sequences, with around 19% seen just once and approximately 8.1% held by the top ten. About this clonotype itself: The antigen remains unidentified.

The source is an adult woman who had mild COVID-19 (a few samples of this study predate the infection). Cell type and time point are not known. The rearrangement links TRBV12-3 or TRBV12-4 to TRBJ1-2; D is undetermined. Material for sequencing was PBMCs or a T cell subset sorted from them (not recorded which). CDR3 protein: CASSLDAYYGYTF. The DNA for the CDR3 is TGTGCCAGCAGTTTGGACGCCTACTATGGCTACACCTTC.